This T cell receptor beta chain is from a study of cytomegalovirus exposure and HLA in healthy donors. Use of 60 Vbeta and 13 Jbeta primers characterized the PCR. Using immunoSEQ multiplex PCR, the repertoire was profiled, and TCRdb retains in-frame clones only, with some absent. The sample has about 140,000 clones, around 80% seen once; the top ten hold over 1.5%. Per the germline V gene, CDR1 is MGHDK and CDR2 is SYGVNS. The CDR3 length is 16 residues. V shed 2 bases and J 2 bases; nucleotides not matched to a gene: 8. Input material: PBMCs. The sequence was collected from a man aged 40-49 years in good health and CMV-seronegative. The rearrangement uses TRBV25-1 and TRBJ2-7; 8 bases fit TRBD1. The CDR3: CASSEGAGQGTYEQYF. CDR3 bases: TGTGCCAGCAGTGAAGGGGCCGGACAGGGCACCTACGAGCAGTACTTC.